This T cell receptor beta chain comes out of a study of naive and memory T cell subsets. Germline lookup yields CDR1 MNHEY and CDR2 SMNVEV (reference sequence). With 2 bases removed from V and 0 bases from J, the gap between germline ends came to 17 bases. This CDR3 is 17 amino acids long. Cells stained for CD3, CD4, CD8, CD45RA, CD27 and viability were sorted into four CD45RA/CD27 subsets. The study's findings and limits: Clonotypes are single alpha or beta chains, not paired receptors. Naive repertoires, especially CD8, held a few larger clonotypes, possibly memory cells re-expressing CD45RA. Gini index rose across naive, CM, EM and EMRA in CD4 and CD8.

An equimolar mix of two oligonucleotides served as the beta constant-region primer for TRBC1 and TRBC2. Ligated cDNA was amplified by four rounds of PCR with nested alpha and beta constant-region primers and SP2. An oligonucleotide with the SP2 primer and a 12-nucleotide UMI was ligated to the cDNA 3' end. TCRdb called the UMI-ligation and nested PCR reads again in MiXCR, with one record for every CDR3 protein. The table has fewer than 150,000 distinct CDR3 sequences, about a fifth seen once; the top ten hold 0.5% to 0.75%. This clonotype was detected a few times. Its antigen is as yet unknown. The source is a human donor in good health. V and J are TRBV27 and TRBJ2-7; D possibly corresponds to TRBD1 (5 bases). The sample taken for sequencing was naive CD8+ T cells from blood. CDR3 nucleotides: TGTGCCAGCAGTTTAGCTGCGCCGACAGCCTTCTCCTACGAGCAGTACTTC. It yields the protein CASSLAAPTAFSYEQYF.